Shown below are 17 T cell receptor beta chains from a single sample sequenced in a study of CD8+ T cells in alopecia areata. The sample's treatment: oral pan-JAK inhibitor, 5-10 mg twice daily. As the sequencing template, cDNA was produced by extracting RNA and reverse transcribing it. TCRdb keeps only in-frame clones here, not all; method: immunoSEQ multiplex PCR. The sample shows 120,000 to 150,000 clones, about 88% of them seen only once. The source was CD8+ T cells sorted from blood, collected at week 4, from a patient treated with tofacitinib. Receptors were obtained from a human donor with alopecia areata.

The CDR3 coding sequence is TGTGCCAGTAGTTCCCCGGACAGGAACACCGGGGAGCTGTTTTTT. Protein sequence: CASSSPDRNTGELFF. V gene TRBV19 combines with J gene TRBJ2-2, with a possible D match to TRBD1 (6 bases). V shed 5 bases and J shed 1 base, with 11 bases lying between them. There are 15 residues in the CDR3. Germline values: CDR1 LNHDA, CDR2 SQIVND (reference sequence).

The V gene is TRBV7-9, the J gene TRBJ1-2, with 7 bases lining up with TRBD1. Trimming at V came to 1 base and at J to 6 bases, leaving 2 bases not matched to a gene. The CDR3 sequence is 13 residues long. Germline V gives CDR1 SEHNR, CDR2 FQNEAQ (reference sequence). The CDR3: CASSLEGGDGYTF. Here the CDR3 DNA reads TGTGCCAGCAGCTTAGAAGGGGGCGATGGCTACACCTTC.

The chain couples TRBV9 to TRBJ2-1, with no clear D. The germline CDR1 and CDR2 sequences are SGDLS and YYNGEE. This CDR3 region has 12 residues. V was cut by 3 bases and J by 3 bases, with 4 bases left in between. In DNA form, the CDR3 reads TGTGCCAGCAGCGCCTTCTACAATGAGCAGTTCTTC. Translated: CASSAFYNEQFF.

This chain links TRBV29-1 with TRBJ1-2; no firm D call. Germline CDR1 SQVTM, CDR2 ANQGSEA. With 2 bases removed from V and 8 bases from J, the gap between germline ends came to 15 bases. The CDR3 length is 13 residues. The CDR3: CSVESRTIGGYTF. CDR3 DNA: TGCAGCGTTGAATCAAGGACGATCGGGGGCTACACCTTC.

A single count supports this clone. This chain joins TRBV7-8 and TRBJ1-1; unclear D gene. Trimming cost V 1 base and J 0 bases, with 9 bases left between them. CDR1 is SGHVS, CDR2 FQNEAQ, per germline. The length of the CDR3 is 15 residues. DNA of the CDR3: TGTGCCAGCAGCTTAGAACGACCCTTGAACACTGAAGCTTTCTTT. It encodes CASSLERPLNTEAFF. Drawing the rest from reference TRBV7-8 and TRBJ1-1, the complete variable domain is GAGVSQSPRYKVAKRGQDVALRCDPISGHVSLFWYQQALGQGPEFLTYFQNEAQLDKSGLPSDRFFAERPEGSVSTLKIQRTQQEDSAVYLCASSLERPLNTEAFFGQGTRLTVV.

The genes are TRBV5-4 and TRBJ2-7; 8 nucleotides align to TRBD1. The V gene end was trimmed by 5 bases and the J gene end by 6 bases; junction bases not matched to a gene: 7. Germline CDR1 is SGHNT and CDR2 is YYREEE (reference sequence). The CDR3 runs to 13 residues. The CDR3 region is CASRRTGIGEQYF. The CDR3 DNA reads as TGTGCCAGCAGGAGGACAGGGATAGGCGAGCAGTACTTC.

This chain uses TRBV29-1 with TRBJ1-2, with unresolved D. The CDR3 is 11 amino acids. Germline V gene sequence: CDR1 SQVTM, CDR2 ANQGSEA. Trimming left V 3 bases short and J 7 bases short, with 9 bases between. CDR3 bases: TGCAGCGTTGATTTCATTCGTGGCTACACCTTC. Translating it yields CSVDFIRGYTF.

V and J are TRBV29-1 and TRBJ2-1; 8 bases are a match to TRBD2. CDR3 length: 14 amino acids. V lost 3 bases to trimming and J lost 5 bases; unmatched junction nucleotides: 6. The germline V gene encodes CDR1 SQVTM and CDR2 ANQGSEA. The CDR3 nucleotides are TGCAGCGTTGACGATGGCGGGGGGCACAATGAGCAGTTCTTC. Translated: CSVDDGGGHNEQFF.

Here the CDR3 reads CASSQEVGYSNQPQHF. CDR3 nucleotide sequence: TGCGCCAGCAGCCAAGAGGTGGGCTATAGCAATCAGCCCCAGCATTTT. The chain employs TRBV4-1 and TRBJ1-5; D gene ambiguous. CDR3 size: 16 residues. Trimming cost V 0 bases and J 0 bases, with 9 bases left between them. CDR1 is MGHRA, CDR2 YSYEKL, per germline.

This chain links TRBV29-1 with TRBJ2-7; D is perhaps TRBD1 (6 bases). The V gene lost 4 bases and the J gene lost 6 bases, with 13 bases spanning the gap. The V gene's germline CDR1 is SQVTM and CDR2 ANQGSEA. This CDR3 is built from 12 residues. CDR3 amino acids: CSVALGAGEQYF. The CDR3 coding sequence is TGCAGCGTTGCCTTGGGGGCTGGCGAGCAGTACTTC.

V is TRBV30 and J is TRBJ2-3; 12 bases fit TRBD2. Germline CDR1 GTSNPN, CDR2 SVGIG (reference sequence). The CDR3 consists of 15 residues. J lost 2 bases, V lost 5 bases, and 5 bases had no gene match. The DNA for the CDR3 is TGTGCCTGGGGCAGACTAGCGGGAGTCACAGATACGCAGTATTTT. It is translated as CAWGRLAGVTDTQYF.

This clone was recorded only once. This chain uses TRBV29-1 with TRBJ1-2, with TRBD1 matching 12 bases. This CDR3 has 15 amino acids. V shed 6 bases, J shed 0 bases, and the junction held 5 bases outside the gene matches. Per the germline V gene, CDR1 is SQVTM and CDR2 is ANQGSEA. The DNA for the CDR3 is TGCAGCGTGGGACAGGGGGCGTCGGCTAACTATGGCTACACCTTC. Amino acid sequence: CSVGQGASANYGYTF.

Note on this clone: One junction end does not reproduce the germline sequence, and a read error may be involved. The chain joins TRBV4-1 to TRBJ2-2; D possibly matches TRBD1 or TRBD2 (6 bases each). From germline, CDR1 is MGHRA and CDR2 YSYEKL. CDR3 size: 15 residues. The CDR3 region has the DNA TGCGCCAGCAGGGGTCCCGGGACAATCACCGGGGGGCTGTTTTTT. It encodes CASRGPGTITGGLFF.

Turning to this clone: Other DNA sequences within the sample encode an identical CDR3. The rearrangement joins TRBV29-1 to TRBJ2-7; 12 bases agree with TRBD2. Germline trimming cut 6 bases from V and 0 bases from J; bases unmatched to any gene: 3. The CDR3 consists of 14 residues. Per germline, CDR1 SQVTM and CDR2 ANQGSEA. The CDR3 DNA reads TGCAGCGTGGAACTAGCGGGAGGCTCCTACGAGCAGTACTTC. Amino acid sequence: CSVELAGGSYEQYF.

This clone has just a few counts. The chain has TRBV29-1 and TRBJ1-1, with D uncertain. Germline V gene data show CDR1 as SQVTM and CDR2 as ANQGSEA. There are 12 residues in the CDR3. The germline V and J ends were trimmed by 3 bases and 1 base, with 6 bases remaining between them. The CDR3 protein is CSVDVANTEAFF. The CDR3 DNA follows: TGCAGCGTTGACGTGGCGAACACTGAAGCTTTCTTT.

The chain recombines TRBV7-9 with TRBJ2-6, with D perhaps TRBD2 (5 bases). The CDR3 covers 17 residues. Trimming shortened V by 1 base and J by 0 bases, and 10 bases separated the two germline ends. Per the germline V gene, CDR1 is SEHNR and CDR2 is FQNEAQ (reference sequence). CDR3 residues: CASSLGGGNSGANVLTF. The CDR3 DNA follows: TGTGCCAGCAGCTTAGGCGGAGGAAACTCTGGGGCCAACGTCCTGACTTTC.

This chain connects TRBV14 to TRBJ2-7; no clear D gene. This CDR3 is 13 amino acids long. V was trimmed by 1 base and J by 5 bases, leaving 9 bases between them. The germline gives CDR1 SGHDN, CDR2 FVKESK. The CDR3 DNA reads TGTGCCAGCAGCCAAGTTCCCTGGGACGAGCAGTACTTC. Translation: CASSQVPWDEQYF.